This entry describes one T cell receptor beta chain. What this receptor recognizes is not known. Base qualities were left out, and no much larger clone turns up one base away. The record originates from a study of blood T cell repertoires in COVID-19 (TCRdb year 2020). Context from the whole study: Collaborator samples came from the United States, Italy and Spain and covered acute and convalescent phases of COVID-19. The material from the prospective study consisted of cDNA or gDNA derived from T cells, B-cell-depleted T cells, or PBMCs. The dataset comprised deeply sampled blood TCRbeta repertoires from subjects exposed to, actively infected with, or recovered from COVID-19. The repertoires were made available in a free public database intended to serve as a resource for research on the immune response to SARS-CoV-2. The samples were drawn from the first 160 participants of the ongoing ImmuneRACE study and from some 1,300 subjects provided by 6 global collaborators. The sample metadata nearly always contained a de-identified subject ID, COVID-19 status, age in years and sex. Where available, HLA class I and class II types were obtained from metadata supplied by the sample provider rather than from assay-based typing. Study-wide findings and limitations: Clinical and demographic metadata were provided uncurated, with the amount varying by source and participant.

TCRbeta CDR3 regions were amplified from genomic DNA by means of the immunoSEQ Assay, a bias-controlled multiplex PCR. Per the original workflow: The number of nucleated cells in each sample was estimated by amplification of reference gene primers within the assay. To quantify the absolute abundance of each unique TCRbeta CDR3 rearrangement, sequence reads were collapsed and filtered. For each sample, productive Simpson clonality was calculated as the square root of Simpson's diversity index over productive rearrangements. The source is immuneACCESS, and TCRdb retained only in-frame sequences with V and J called. Part of the clones is not carried over; for the studies checked, unresolved V genes explain less than half of this, and the remainder is unexplained. D and trimming come from the DNA, and the V and J calls and clone size come from that table. In this sample the table shows around 200,000 clones, 86% of which occur a single time. The ten largest account for 4.5% to 5.5% of the sample.

The CDR3 sequence holds 13 residues, the cysteine and phenylalanine included. The CDR3 DNA has 39 bases and is translated from base 1. Deletion took 3 bases off V and 4 bases off J, with a span of 9 bases between the germline ends. In the prospective study, participants were roughly 18 to 100 years old, resided in about two dozen geographic areas of the United States, and were enrolled through a virtual design. In the prospective study, cohorts were assigned on the basis of participant-reported clinical history obtained from a screening survey and a study questionnaire. Exposed participants had been in contact with someone with a PCR-confirmed or clinician-diagnosed COVID-19 case within 2 weeks of study entry. In the prospective study, mobile phlebotomists collected whole blood, serum and a nasopharyngeal or oropharyngeal swab from each participant. Participants in the prospective study had the option to provide additional blood draws and questionnaires over an approximately 2-month period. Before DNA extraction, blood samples from the prospective study were shipped at room temperature or frozen.

Sequenced material: PBMCs or T cells enriched from blood (not recorded which). The clonotype was recovered from a woman in her 30s who had been exposed to COVID-19. The sequence is built from TRBV12-3 or TRBV12-4 and TRBJ1-2; TRBD1 is possibly the D segment (6 matching bases). The CDR3 here reads CASSLTGLYGYTF. The DNA is as follows: TGTGCCAGCAGTTTGACAGGCCTCTATGGCTACACCTTC.